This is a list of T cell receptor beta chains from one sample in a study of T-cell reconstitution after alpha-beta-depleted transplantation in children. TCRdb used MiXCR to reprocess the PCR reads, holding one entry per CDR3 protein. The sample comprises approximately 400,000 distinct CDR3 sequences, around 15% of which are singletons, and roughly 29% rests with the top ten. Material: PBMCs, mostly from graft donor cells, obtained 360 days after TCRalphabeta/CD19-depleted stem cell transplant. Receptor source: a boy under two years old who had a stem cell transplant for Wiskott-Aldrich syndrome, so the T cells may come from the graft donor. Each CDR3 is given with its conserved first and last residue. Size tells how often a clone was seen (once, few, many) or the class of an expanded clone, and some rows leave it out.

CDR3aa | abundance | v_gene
CSLTSGGAEETQYF | few | TRBV20-1
CASSRLAGGLNEQFF | - | TRBV12-3/TRBV12-4
CASSSRDEQYF | - | TRBV2
CASSSQKIQETQYF | few | TRBV7-2
CAISSTITGELFF | - | TRBV10-3
CASRVGRSGARDTGELFF | few | TRBV12-3/TRBV12-4
CSALESTAQETQYF | - | TRBV20-1
CASSQVSGRRYEQYF | few | TRBV4-1
CASSWLGAGANVLTF | few | TRBV5-6
CASSDPLGSSNTGELFF | - | TRBV6-1
CASNLGGAWETQYF | - | TRBV6-1
CASSLVGADSYEQYF | - | TRBV5-1
CASSLGGLAEIDWGTDTQYF | - | TRBV12-3/TRBV12-4
CASSLRLPDTQYF | - | TRBV7-2
CASTGTSGRYNEQFF | few | TRBV6-5
CASSSKYPGTGAYEQYF | few | TRBV12-3/TRBV12-4
CASSQGGLAANTGELFF | - | TRBV14
CASSTATPKSFGLHF | - | TRBV19
CASSLAPTDTQYF | many | TRBV5-1
CATSDFGGTQHF | - | TRBV24-1
CASKDRIFTGELFF | many | TRBV6-2/TRBV6-3
CSARDFVGLGPGEQYF | few | TRBV20-1
CSARVGTSGRGAYNEQFF | - | TRBV20-1
CASSLFPTGGGAYEQYF | few | TRBV5-1
CASSQEVVRQGTTDTQYF | - | TRBV4-3
CSVGPQRRSYNEQFF | few | TRBV29-1
CATSDLRSGGRNEQFF | few | TRBV24-1
CASSGGQRNEKLFF | - | TRBV19
CASSLGFYNEQFF | - | TRBV7-9
CASSTQGSGNTIYF | - | TRBV11-2
CASSPLLGYQETQYF | many | TRBV27
CSARDPRRLAGGLTQYF | - | TRBV20-1
CSVKGTTEAFF | few | TRBV29-1